This TCR beta chain was sequenced during a study of T cell changes during pregnancy in multiple sclerosis. Germline loops: CDR1 SGHDT, CDR2 YYEEEE. This CDR3 has 12 amino acids. V dropped 4 bases and J dropped 4 bases, with 5 bases sitting between them. Clones were sequenced by immunoSEQ multiplex PCR, and TCRdb holds only the in-frame ones, with some missing. The table lists roughly 40,000 clones, about 91% of them singletons. This sequence originates from a female donor in good health, enrolled as a control in a pregnancy study. The chain is built from TRBV5-6 and TRBJ2-2; D remains ambiguous. This material consisted of CD4+ T cells from peripheral blood mononuclear cells, taken after pregnancy. CDR3 sequence (DNA): TGTGCCAGCAGCCGTCCCACCGGGGAGCTGTTTTTT. Its translation is CASSRPTGELFF.